Below, 32 T cell receptor beta chains from the same sample are listed, as sequenced in a study of T cell responses to AZD1222 COVID-19 vaccine. TCRdb keeps only in-frame clones here, not all; method: immunoSEQ multiplex PCR. The data show fewer than 150,000 clones, 80% to 90% seen once. Sequenced material: peripheral blood, taken on day 0 of AZD1222 vaccination. All receptors derive from an adult in good health.

The chain couples TRBV28 to TRBJ1-3; D gene uncertain. Germline V gene sequence: CDR1 MDHEN, CDR2 SYDVKM. CDR3 size: 16 residues. Trimming stripped 10 bases from V and 0 bases from J, with 19 bases between. CDR3 in amino acids: CATTGPSLYSGNTIYF. CDR3 bases: TGTGCCACCACTGGACCGTCTTTATACTCTGGAAACACCATATATTTT.

The chain joins TRBV29-1 to TRBJ1-1, with D unclear. V was clipped by 2 bases and J by 11 bases, with 15 bases between them. The CDR3 runs 12 residues. CDR1 is SQVTM, CDR2 ANQGSEA, per germline. The CDR3 coding sequence is TGCAGCGTTGAAAGAGGGAAGGTAGCGGCTTTCTTT. Translating gives CSVERGKVAAFF.

V is TRBV18 and J is TRBJ1-2, with D maybe TRBD1 (5 bases). Germline CDR1 and CDR2: KGHSH and LQKENI. This CDR3 contains 13 residues. With 5 bases removed from V and 4 bases from J, the gap between germline ends came to 11 bases. The CDR3 DNA sequence: TGTGCCAGCTCAGAGACAGAGGGCTATGGCTACACCTTC. Translation: CASSETEGYGYTF.

The chain couples TRBV6-6 to TRBJ1-4; no clear D. CDR1 and CDR2 from the germline V gene are MNHNY and SVGAGI (reference sequence). The V gene lost 2 bases and the J gene lost 8 bases, with 6 bases spanning the gap. The CDR3 is 12 amino acids. The CDR3 reads CASSYVREKLFF. The CDR3 region has the DNA TGTGCCAGCAGTTACGTCCGGGAAAAACTGTTTTTT.

The chain uses TRBV7-6 and TRBJ1-2; TRBD1 is a possible D gene (5 bases). The CDR3 totals 12 residues. V was pared by 8 bases and J by 0 bases, with 7 bases between. Germline CDR1 is SGHVS and CDR2 is FNYEAQ. CDR3 nucleotides: TGTGCCAGCGGGGCAGCTAACTATGGCTACACCTTC. It is translated as CASGAANYGYTF.

The J gene is TRBJ1-6, the V gene TRBV5-4, with 7 nucleotides matching TRBD1. Germline V CDR1 and CDR2: SGHNT, YYREEE (reference sequence). V dropped 5 bases and J dropped 7; count of bases not matched to a gene: 6. The CDR3 totals 14 residues. The CDR3 bases are TGTGCCAGCAGGTCCGGGACAGCAAATTCACCCCTCCACTTT. It is translated as CASRSGTANSPLHF. The full variable domain, rest sourced from reference TRBV5-4 and TRBJ1-6, is ETGVTQSPTHLIKTRGQQVTLRCSSQSGHNTVSWYQQALGQGPQFIFQYYREEENGRGNFPPRFSGLQFPNYSSELNVNALELDDSALYLCASRSGTANSPLHFGNGTRLTVT.

The V call is TRBV7-3, the J call TRBJ2-7; 8 bases align to TRBD1. With 4 bases clipped from V and 6 bases from J, the junction kept 11 bases outside the gene matches. In germline, CDR1 is SGHTA, CDR2 FQGTGA. The CDR3 is 15 amino acids. The CDR3 sequence: CASSSQGAPLLEQYF. CDR3 DNA: TGTGCCAGCAGCTCCCAGGGGGCCCCCCTCCTCGAGCAGTACTTC.

The V and J genes are TRBV11-3 and TRBJ2-2; D is unclear. The germline gives CDR1 SGHNT, CDR2 YENEEA. The ends were cut back, 5 bases at V and 4 bases at J, with 2 bases in the middle. The CDR3 has 11 residues. The CDR3 spells CASSTTGELFF. The CDR3 DNA is TGTGCCAGCAGCACCACCGGGGAGCTGTTTTTT.

J is TRBJ2-3 and V is TRBV9; D gene ambiguous. Trimming stripped 1 base from V and 0 bases from J, with 9 bases between. The length of the CDR3 is 15 residues. From germline, CDR1 is SGDLS and CDR2 YYNGEE. CDR3 coding DNA: TGTGCCAGCAGCGTAATTAGTGCGAGCACAGATACGCAGTATTTT. It translates to CASSVISASTDTQYF.

This chain uses TRBV5-1 with TRBJ2-1, with D possibly called TRBD1 or TRBD2 (5 bases each). V shed 4 bases and J shed 7 bases, with 12 bases lying between them. This CDR3 comprises 13 residues. CDR1 and CDR2 (germline): SGHRS, YFSETQ. CDR3 bases: TGCGCCAGCAGCGCCCTGGGACCTAATGAGCAGTTCTTC. Residues: CASSALGPNEQFF. Combining the CDR3 with reference TRBV5-1 and TRBJ2-1 gives the whole variable domain KAGVTQTPRYLIKTRGQQVTLSCSPISGHRSVSWYQQTPGQGLQFLFEYFSETQRNKGNFPGRFSGRQFSNSRSEMNVSTLELGDSALYLCASSALGPNEQFFGPGTRLTVL.

The chain recombines TRBV5-1 with TRBJ2-1; 7 bases fit TRBD2. CDR1 is SGHRS, CDR2 YFSETQ, per germline. The CDR3 is 16 amino acids. V was clipped by 7 bases and J by 8 bases; unmatched bases: 18. The CDR3 loop is CASAGTTRAPVDEQFF. The CDR3 DNA follows: TGCGCCAGCGCCGGGACTACAAGAGCCCCTGTCGATGAGCAGTTCTTC. Looking up the rest from reference TRBV5-1 and TRBJ2-1 gives the full variable domain: KAGVTQTPRYLIKTRGQQVTLSCSPISGHRSVSWYQQTPGQGLQFLFEYFSETQRNKGNFPGRFSGRQFSNSRSEMNVSTLELGDSALYLCASAGTTRAPVDEQFFGPGTRLTVL.

This clone was seen a few times. The chain employs TRBV10-1 and TRBJ1-1; D unresolved. The CDR3 totals 13 residues. The V end lost 4 bases, the J end lost 4 bases, and 10 bases lay between the germline ends. CDR1 and CDR2 (germline): WNHNN, SYGVQD (reference sequence). The CDR3 DNA reads TGCGCCAGCAGTGCGAGGCCGACCACTGAAGCTTTCTTT. This translates into CASSARPTTEAFF.

The J gene is TRBJ2-1, the V gene TRBV7-2; D unclear. The CDR3 totals 13 residues. The germline V gene encodes CDR1 SGHTA and CDR2 FQGNSA. With 0 bases removed from V and 4 bases from J, the gap between germline ends came to 4 bases. For the CDR3, the DNA is TGTGCCAGCAGCTTAGCCTCATACAATGAGCAGTTCTTC. The encoded protein is CASSLASYNEQFF.

V usage is TRBV2 and J usage is TRBJ2-2; possibly TRBD1 or TRBD2 for D (5 bases each). Between the trimmed V and J ends, which lost 4 bases and 4 bases, there was a span of 10 bases. There are 14 residues in the CDR3. The V gene's germline CDR1 is SNHLY and CDR2 FYNNEI. In nucleotides, the CDR3 is TGTGCCAGCAGTGTACGGGACGGCACCGGGGAGCTGTTTTTT. Translating gives CASSVRDGTGELFF.

The chain couples TRBV9 to TRBJ2-3; D remains unclear. The V end lost 0 bases, the J end lost 6 bases, and 11 bases lay between the germline ends. CDR3 length: 14 amino acids. CDR1 and CDR2 (germline): SGDLS, YYNGEE. The CDR3 DNA reads as TGTGCCAGCAGCGTAGGGTTTATCGCCGATACGCAGTATTTT. This gives the protein CASSVGFIADTQYF.

This clone was found once. The rearrangement links TRBV2 to TRBJ2-7, with D possibly matching TRBD1 (5 bases). Germline V gives CDR1 SNHLY, CDR2 FYNNEI. V lost 7 bases to trimming and J lost 5 bases, with 18 bases between them. There are 14 residues in the CDR3. The CDR3 loop reads CASTRRGHGHEQYF. The DNA for the CDR3 is TGTGCCAGCACCCGAAGAGGACACGGTCACGAGCAGTACTTC.

The CDR3 here is CASRLRGRVYTF. The CDR3 DNA reads as TGTGCCAGCCGGTTGAGGGGGCGCGTCTACACCTTC. The chain employs TRBV28 and TRBJ1-2; 7 nucleotides align to TRBD1. V shed 8 bases and J 10 bases; nucleotides not matched to a gene: 10. Per the germline V gene, CDR1 is MDHEN and CDR2 is SYDVKM. This CDR3 is built from 12 residues.

This sequence joins TRBV25-1 and TRBJ2-1, with D possibly TRBD2 on 7 matching bases. Trimming stripped 7 bases from V and 9 bases from J, with 16 bases between. CDR3 size: 13 residues. From germline, CDR1 is MGHDK and CDR2 SYGVNS. The CDR3 spells CASTQYGGAEQFF. In DNA, the CDR3 is TGTGCCAGCACCCAATATGGGGGGGCTGAGCAGTTCTTC. The whole variable domain, remainder taken from reference TRBV25-1 and TRBJ2-1, is EADIYQTPRYLVIGTGKKITLECSQTMGHDKMYWYQQDPGMELHLIHYSYGVNSTEKGDLSSESTVSRIRTEHFPLTLESARPSHTSQYLCASTQYGGAEQFFGPGTRLTVL.

The CDR3 DNA reads as TGTGCCAGCAGATCCGGGACAGGAACCCTACAGTCACCCCTCCACTTT. Protein sequence: CASRSGTGTLQSPLHF. V and J are TRBV28 and TRBJ1-6; TRBD1 matches 8 bases. This CDR3 is 16 amino acids long. Germline lookup yields CDR1 MDHEN and CDR2 SYDVKM. J gave up 10 bases and V 6 bases, and 14 bases lay outside the gene matches.

This chain joins TRBV11-2 and TRBJ2-3; the match to TRBD2 covers 9 bases. Germline trimming cut 5 bases from V and 6 bases from J; bases unmatched to any gene: 6. This CDR3 is built from 14 residues. Germline CDR1 reads SGHAT; CDR2 reads FQNNGV. CDR3 nucleotide sequence: TGTGCCAGCAGCCAAGCGGGAGGACTGGATACGCAGTATTTT. This codes for CASSQAGGLDTQYF.

J is TRBJ1-2 and V is TRBV27; 7 bases are a match to TRBD1. J was trimmed by 8 bases and V by 3 bases; bases with no gene match: 3. The CDR3 extends over 12 amino acids. In germline, CDR1 is MNHEY, CDR2 SMNVEV (reference sequence). Here the CDR3 DNA reads TGTGCCAGCAGTTTTTACAGGGGAGGCTACACCTTC. Protein: CASSFYRGGYTF.

The chain links TRBV25-1 to TRBJ1-1; D gene unclear. Germline V gene lookup returns CDR1 MGHDK and CDR2 SYGVNS. The CDR3 covers 13 residues. V shed 8 bases and J shed 4 bases, with 14 bases lying between them. The DNA of the CDR3 is TGTGCCAGCGAGTGGGGTCAGAGCACTGAAGCTTTCTTT. It encodes CASEWGQSTEAFF.

V is TRBV19 and J is TRBJ2-2; 10 bases align to TRBD1. V lost 4 bases, J lost 5 bases, and 4 bases stayed unmatched. Germline assignment: CDR1 LNHDA and CDR2 SQIVND (reference sequence). This CDR3 has 15 residues. The CDR3 loop reads CASSKDRGVTGELFF. In nucleotides, the CDR3 is TGTGCCAGTAGTAAGGACAGGGGGGTTACCGGGGAGCTGTTTTTT.

The chain carries TRBV3-1 (or the pseudogene TRBV3-2) and TRBJ2-7; the D is unclear. The V gene's germline CDR1 is LGHDT and CDR2 YNNKEL (reference sequence). This CDR3 has 12 amino acids. V lost 3 bases, J lost 2 bases, and 5 bases lay in between. This CDR3 reads CASSHGAYEQYF. Written as DNA, the CDR3 is TGTGCCAGCAGCCATGGAGCCTACGAGCAGTACTTC.

The chain links TRBV28 to TRBJ2-5; 13 nucleotides match TRBD2. The CDR3 sequence is 17 residues long. With V trimmed by 4 bases and J by 2 bases, 7 bases remained unmatched. In germline, CDR1 is MDHEN, CDR2 SYDVKM. DNA of the CDR3: TGTGCCAGCAGTTCACCCGGACTAGCGGGAGATCAAGAGACCCAGTACTTC. Amino acids: CASSSPGLAGDQETQYF.

The V gene is TRBV12-5, the J gene TRBJ1-6; no clear D gene. The CDR3 covers 13 residues. Germline V lookup: CDR1 LGHNT, CDR2 FRNRAP. The V and J ends lost 1 base and 12 bases respectively, with 10 bases between them. The CDR3 bases are TGTGCTAGTGGTTTGGATCTGGTGGGACCCCTCCACTTT. Its protein is CASGLDLVGPLHF.

The chain combines TRBV6-2 or TRBV6-3 with TRBJ2-7; a possible D gene is TRBD2 (6 bases). V was cut by 2 bases and J by 0 bases, with 11 bases left in between. The CDR3 has 15 residues. The germline V gene has CDR1 MNHEY and CDR2 SVGEGT. CDR3 residues: CASSYLGGRSYEQYF. The CDR3 region has the DNA TGTGCCAGCAGTTACCTCGGGGGACGCTCCTACGAGCAGTACTTC.

This clone appeared a single time. The chain links TRBV6-2 or TRBV6-3 to TRBJ2-6; D not certain. Trimming took off 2 bases at V and 0 bases at J, with 14 bases between the two ends. CDR1 and CDR2 from the germline V gene are MNHEY and SVGEGT. The CDR3 length is 18 residues. CDR3 bases: TGTGCCAGCAGTTACCCAAAGACCGGATACTCTGGGGCCAACGTCCTGACTTTC. It translates to CASSYPKTGYSGANVLTF.

The chain uses TRBV7-6 and TRBJ2-1, with TRBD2 identical over 13 bases. The V gene's germline CDR1 is SGHVS and CDR2 FNYEAQ. There are 17 residues in the CDR3. The V and J ends lost 5 bases and 6 bases, in that order; junction bases with no gene match: 10. CDR3 protein: CASSPWTSGRGANEQFF. The CDR3 DNA reads as TGTGCCAGCAGCCCATGGACTAGCGGGAGAGGGGCCAATGAGCAGTTCTTC. The full variable domain, its missing parts supplied by reference TRBV7-6 and TRBJ2-1, is GAGVSQSPRYKVTKRGQDVALRCDPISGHVSLYWYRQALGQGPEFLTYFNYEAQQDKSGLPNDRFSAERPEGSISTLTIQRTEQRDSAMYRCASSPWTSGRGANEQFFGPGTRLTVL.

The chain joins TRBV6-5 to TRBJ1-2, with a weak D call TRBD1 (5 bases). Between the trimmed V and J ends, which lost 0 bases and 8 bases, there was a span of 19 bases. Germline CDR1 reads MNHEY; CDR2 reads SVGAGI. The CDR3 consists of 16 residues. The CDR3 spells CASSYSSDGGIGGYTF. The CDR3 DNA is TGTGCCAGCAGTTACTCCAGCGACGGGGGTATCGGGGGCTACACCTTC.

The chain joins TRBV6-5 to TRBJ1-1; possible D gene TRBD1, 5 bases. Trimming pared 6 bases from V and 11 bases from J, leaving 16 bases between. Germline V lookup: CDR1 MNHEY, CDR2 SVGAGI. The CDR3 consists of 12 residues. CDR3 sequence reads: CASRGAIPVAFF. Here the CDR3 DNA reads TGTGCCAGCAGAGGGGCCATCCCCGTGGCTTTCTTT.

The chain links TRBV11-2 to TRBJ2-7, with D perhaps TRBD2 (7 bases). The length of the CDR3 is 16 residues. V was shortened by 5 bases and J by 3 bases, with 20 bases between the two germline ends. Germline V gene sequence: CDR1 SGHAT, CDR2 FQNNGV. CDR3 in amino acids: CASSPLQGGARYEQYF. The CDR3 nucleotides read TGTGCCAGCAGCCCCTTACAGGGAGGGGCTCGCTACGAGCAGTACTTC.